This record looks at one T cell receptor (beta chain) sequence and its context. This clone has just one count. No antigen is known for it. Base quality data are lacking; no much larger clone is found one base away. The data belong to a study of blood T cell repertoires in COVID-19 (dated by TCRdb to the early 2020s). For the wider study: Collaborator samples came from the United States, Italy and Spain and covered acute and convalescent phases of COVID-19. The material from the prospective study consisted of cDNA or gDNA derived from T cells, B-cell-depleted T cells, or PBMCs. The dataset comprised deeply sampled blood TCRbeta repertoires from subjects exposed to, actively infected with, or recovered from COVID-19. The repertoires were released in a freely available public database intended as a resource for research on the immune response to SARS-CoV-2. The samples were drawn from the first 160 participants of the ongoing ImmuneRACE study and from 1,254 subjects provided by 6 global collaborators. The sample metadata nearly always contained a de-identified subject ID, COVID-19 status, age in years and sex. Where HLA class I and class II types were available, the types were taken from metadata supplied by the sample provider, not from assay-based typing.

General findings and caveats noted by the study authors: How much clinical and demographic metadata was included differed by source and by participant, and the metadata was provided uncurated.

Including the terminal cysteine and phenylalanine, the CDR3 comprises 13 residues. Only CDR3 DNA is held: 39 bases, read in frame from base 1. V lost 6 bases and J lost 4 bases, and the count of bases not matched to a germline gene is 2. TCRbeta CDR3 regions were amplified from genomic DNA using the immunoSEQ Assay, a bias-controlled multiplex PCR. As for the original processing: Within the assay, amplification of reference gene primers was used to estimate how many nucleated cells each sample contained. To quantify the absolute abundance of each unique TCRbeta CDR3 rearrangement, sequence reads were collapsed and filtered. For each sample, productive Simpson clonality was calculated as the square root of Simpson's diversity index across productive rearrangements. Here the immuneACCESS table is served through TCRdb, limited to in-frame sequences with V and J called. Missing clones are a known gap in these copies; in checked studies unresolved V genes cover under half, and the rest lacks a known reason. Clone size and the V and J calls come from that table; the DNA yielded D and trimming. The sample table lists about 370,000 clones, just over 90% of them with a count of one. Of the sample, around 0.94% is held by the ten largest clones.

Enrolling through a virtual design, the prospective study's participants ranged in age from about 18 to 89 years and lived across 24 United States geographic areas. In the prospective study, cohorts were assigned on the basis of participant-reported clinical history obtained from a screening survey and a study questionnaire. A participant counted as exposed if, within 2 weeks of entering the study, that participant had been in contact with someone who had a PCR-confirmed or clinician-diagnosed COVID-19 case. Each participant in the prospective study had whole blood, serum and a nasopharyngeal or oropharyngeal swab collected by mobile phlebotomists. Over a roughly 2-month period, participants in the prospective study had the option of providing additional blood draws and questionnaires. Blood samples from the prospective study were shipped frozen or at room temperature prior to DNA extraction.

The sequence links TRBV12-3 or TRBV12-4 to TRBJ2-2; TRBD2 agrees with 7 junctional bases. The specimen was PBMCs or T cells enriched from blood (not recorded which). This sequence was found in a middle-aged woman who had been exposed to COVID-19. The nucleotide sequence reads TGTGCCAGCAGCCGCGGGGGCACCGGGGAGCTGTTTTTT. Its translation reads: CASSRGGTGELFF.